This T cell receptor (beta chain) appears in the sequencing data of a study of early T cells in non-severe SARS-CoV-2 infection. Overall study context: Sequencing of bulk RNA from unsorted whole blood was done, without chain pairing. General study findings and limits: Matching against VDJdb likely underestimated virus-specific expansions, favoring anti-spike CD8.

In germline, CDR1 is MNHEY, CDR2 SVGEGT. This CDR3 is 16 amino acids long. Between the trimmed V and J ends, which lost 5 bases and 1 base, there was a span of 17 bases. This clonotype turned up a few times. Its antigen remains unknown. Unique molecular identifiers were added to individual cDNA molecules. TCRdb processed the 5' RACE reads anew with MiXCR; each CDR3 protein has one entry. The sample has about 70,000 distinct CDR3 sequences, approximately 9.1% seen once. The TCR sequence derives from an adult who was a healthcare worker with PCR-confirmed SARS-CoV-2 infection or an uninfected control (not recorded which). This specimen was whole blood, taken at baseline. The chain links TRBV6-2 or TRBV6-3 to TRBJ1-1; weak D call: TRBD1 (6 bases). The CDR3 region has the DNA TGTGCCAGCAGTAAACCTCCGGGACAAACGAACACTGAAGCTTTCTTT. Amino acid sequence: CASSKPPGQTNTEAFF.